The clone carrying this TCR beta chain was observed many times. What it binds is unknown. Attached unique molecular identifiers marked individual cDNA molecules. TCRdb re-called the 5' RACE reads with MiXCR, one entry per CDR3 protein. The sample contains 30,000 to 40,000 distinct CDR3 sequences, approximately 9.2% of which appear only once. These data belong to a study of early T cells in non-severe SARS-CoV-2 infection. Study-level information: The chains were unpaired, and the sequenced material was bulk RNA from unsorted whole blood. General study results and limits: Missing private and CD4 specificities, VDJdb matching favored anti-spike CD8 responses.

CDR3 length: 14 residues. Germline V CDR1 and CDR2: MNHEY, SVGEGT. V was trimmed by 2 bases and J by 2 bases, leaving 7 bases between them. Material for sequencing was whole blood. This TCR derives from an adult who was a healthcare worker with PCR-confirmed SARS-CoV-2 infection or an uninfected control (not recorded which). The rearrangement joins TRBV6-2 or TRBV6-3 to TRBJ1-3; a weak D match, TRBD1 (5 bases). CDR3 region: CASSYGGTGNTIYF. CDR3 DNA: TGTGCCAGCAGTTACGGGGGAACTGGAAACACCATATATTTT.